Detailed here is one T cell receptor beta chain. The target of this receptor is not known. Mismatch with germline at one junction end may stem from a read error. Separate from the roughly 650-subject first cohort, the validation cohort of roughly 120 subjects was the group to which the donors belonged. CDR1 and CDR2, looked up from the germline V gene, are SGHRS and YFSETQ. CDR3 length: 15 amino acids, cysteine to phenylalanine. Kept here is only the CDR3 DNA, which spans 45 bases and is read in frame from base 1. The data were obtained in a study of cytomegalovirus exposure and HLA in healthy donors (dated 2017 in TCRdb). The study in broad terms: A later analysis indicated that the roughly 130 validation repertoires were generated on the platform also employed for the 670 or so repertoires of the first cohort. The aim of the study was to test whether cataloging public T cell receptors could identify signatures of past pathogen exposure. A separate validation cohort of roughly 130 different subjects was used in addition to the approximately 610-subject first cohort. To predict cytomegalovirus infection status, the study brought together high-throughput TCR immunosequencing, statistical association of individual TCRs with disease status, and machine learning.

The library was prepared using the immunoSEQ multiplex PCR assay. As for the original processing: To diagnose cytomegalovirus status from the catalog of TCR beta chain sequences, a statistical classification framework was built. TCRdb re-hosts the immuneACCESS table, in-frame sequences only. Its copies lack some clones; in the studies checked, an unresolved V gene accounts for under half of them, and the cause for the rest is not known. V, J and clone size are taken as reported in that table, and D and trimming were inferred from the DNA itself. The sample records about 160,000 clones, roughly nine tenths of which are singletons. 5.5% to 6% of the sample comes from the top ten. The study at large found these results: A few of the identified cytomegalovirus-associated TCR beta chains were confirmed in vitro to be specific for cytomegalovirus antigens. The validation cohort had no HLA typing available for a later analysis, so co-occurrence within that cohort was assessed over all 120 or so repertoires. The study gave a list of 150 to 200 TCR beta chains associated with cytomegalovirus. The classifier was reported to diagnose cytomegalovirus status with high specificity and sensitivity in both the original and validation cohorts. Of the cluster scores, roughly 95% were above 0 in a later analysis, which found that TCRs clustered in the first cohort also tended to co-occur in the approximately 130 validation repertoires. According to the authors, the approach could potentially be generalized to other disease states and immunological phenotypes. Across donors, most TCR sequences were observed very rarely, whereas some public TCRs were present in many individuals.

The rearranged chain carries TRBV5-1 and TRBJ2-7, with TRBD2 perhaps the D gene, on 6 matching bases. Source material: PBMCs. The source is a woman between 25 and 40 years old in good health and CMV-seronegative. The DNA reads TGCGCCAGCAGCTTGGCCGGGAGCAGAGACCGAACCCTGGACTTC. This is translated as CASSLAGSRDRTLDF. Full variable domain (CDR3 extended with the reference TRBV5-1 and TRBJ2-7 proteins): KAGVTQTPRYLIKTRGQQVTLSCSPISGHRSVSWYQQTPGQGLQFLFEYFSETQRNKGNFPGRFSGRQFSNSRSEMNVSTLELGDSALYLCASSLAGSRDRTLDFGPGTRLTVT.